This T cell receptor (beta chain) was recovered during a study of identical twins. General study points: With monozygotic twins, out-of-frame TCR alpha sharing exceeded what models estimated.

TCRdb reprocessed the 5' RACE reads with MiXCR, giving one entry per CDR3 protein. The table has around 240,000 distinct CDR3 sequences, about 7.3% seen once. This clonotype was seen more than once but under ten times. No antigen is known for it. The CDR3 runs to 16 residues. Germline lookup yields CDR1 MNHEY and CDR2 SVGAGI. V lost 0 bases and J 0 bases, leaving 8 bases between the germline ends. Separately, the same data were catalogued under a study of yellow fever vaccine responses in identical twins.

The chain joins TRBV6-5 to TRBJ1-4, with D unresolved. The TCR sequence derives from a woman aged 18-29 years in good health. Sequencing used memory (CD45RO+) T cells sorted from blood. CDR3 amino acids: CASSYSTETTNEKLFF. CDR3 bases: TGTGCCAGCAGTTACTCGACGGAAACAACTAATGAAAAACTGTTTTTT.